This T cell receptor (beta chain) is drawn from a study of cytotoxic CD8 clonotypes in ibrutinib-treated CLL. At the level of the study: Sample averages reached about 260,000 productive templates and tens of thousands of productive rearrangements. General study results and limits: At progression, clonality fell back toward baseline after rising at ibrutinib response. Among the clonotypes, public ones were uncommon and contracted or held stable on treatment.

The sequencing depth, 1 in 200,000 to 1 in 1 million T cells, was the target. Here immunoSEQ multiplex PCR was the method, and the copy in TCRdb shows in-frame clones only, minus some. This table holds around 97,000 clones, around four fifths found once. As for this clone: Its antigen is unknown.

Trimming pared 5 bases from V and 7 bases from J, leaving 14 bases between. Looked up from germline, CDR1 is MDHEN and CDR2 is SYDVKM. The CDR3 contains 14 residues. The chain combines TRBV28 with TRBJ1-4, with no clear D. The source material was PBMCs, sampled after 12 months of ibrutinib treatment. The clonotype comes from a human donor with chronic lymphocytic leukemia. This CDR3 is CASSSGQTGEKLFF. The DNA for the CDR3 is TGTGCCAGCAGTAGCGGGCAGACGGGTGAAAAACTGTTTTTT.